The entry below describes one TCR beta chain. Its target is unknown. The data were obtained in a study of T cell responses to AZD1222 COVID-19 vaccine. Findings and caveats of the study: Baseline serology detected seropositivity in only 5 to 7 AZD1222 recipients. Epitopes outside B.1.351 and B.1.1.7 mutated regions reportedly drew nearly half of spike TCRs.

Germline CDR1 is MNHNS and CDR2 is SASEGT. This CDR3 has 15 residues. Losses at the gene ends were 3 bases for V and 5 bases for J; bases not matched to a gene: 5. Assay used: immunoSEQ multiplex PCR; TCRdb lists only in-frame clones, some missing. The data hold 120,000 to 150,000 clones, with approximately 91% observed a single time. The TCR was taken from an adult who received the AZD1222 COVID-19 vaccine. This chain links TRBV6-1 with TRBJ1-5; 9 bases are shared with TRBD1. Sequencing used peripheral blood, obtained 28 days after the second AZD1222 dose. This CDR3 is CASSEDRGFDQPQHF. CDR3 nucleotide sequence: TGTGCCAGCAGTGAGGACAGGGGATTCGATCAGCCCCAGCATTTT.